This TCR beta chain was sequenced in a study of cytomegalovirus exposure and HLA in healthy donors. Turning to the study itself: The roughly 120 validation repertoires used the same platform as the roughly 700 first-cohort repertoires (as reported by a later analysis). Regarding the study as a whole: In vitro testing confirmed a few CMV-associated chains as specific for CMV antigens. A list of 164 TCR beta chains associated with cytomegalovirus was given.

Regarding this clone: Its antigen is unidentified.

V lost 5 bases, J lost 2 bases, and 13 bases lay in between. Germline-derived CDR1 and CDR2 are ENHRY and SYGVKD. The CDR3 loop spans 15 amino acids. Profiling relied on immunoSEQ multiplex PCR, and the TCRdb table lists in-frame clones only, not all of them. The sample comprises approximately 160,000 clones, around nine tenths of which are singletons, and over 3% rests with the top ten. The sequenced sample was PBMCs. The receptor comes from a woman under 30 in good health and CMV-seropositive. V gene TRBV10-3 combines with J gene TRBJ2-1; no reliable D call. Written as DNA, the CDR3 is TGTGCCATCAGTTCGGAGCGATCGACCTACAATGAGCAGTTCTTC. It specifies CAISSERSTYNEQFF.